This T cell receptor beta chain is drawn from a study of regulatory T cells in long-lasting Graves disease. Overall study findings and caveats: New patients shared around 1,000 public clonotypes, and persistent patients shared more, with around 2,600. Persistent disease was characterized by preferential usage of TRBV28, TRBJ1-2 and TRBJ2-5.

Time point described: newly diagnosed GD, antithyroid drugs for less than 3 months. Preparation of the TCR library used RNA extracted from PBMCs. By American Thyroid Association guidelines, Graves' disease was diagnosed in the cohort. The TCR beta library used iRepertoire HTBI primers with Arm-PCR amplification of CDR3. Authors' processing steps: Looking across samples, the authors found approximately 60 TRBV and approximately 14 TRBJ segments. TCRdb processed the multiplex PCR reads anew with MiXCR; each CDR3 protein has one entry. None of the V and J calls come from the authors' own analysis; TCRdb made them. The top ten clones hold about 40% of a sample with 320,000 or so distinct CDR3 sequences, under 20% of them seen once. With regard to this clonotype: Its antigen is still unknown.

CDR1 SGHKS and CDR2 YYEKEE come from the germline V gene (reference sequence). The ends were cut back, 0 bases at V and 6 bases at J, with 7 bases in the middle. CDR3 length equals 14 residues. The sample in question was peripheral blood mononuclear cells (PBMCs), obtained at new diagnosis, from a patient treated with antithyroid drugs. The chain uses TRBV5-5 and TRBJ2-6; D is undetermined. The receptor comes from a female donor with Graves disease. The CDR3 here is CASSLGRSANVLTF. DNA of the CDR3: TGTGCCAGCAGCTTGGGCCGATCGGCCAACGTCCTGACTTTC.